The following is a T cell receptor beta chain sequence with its context. Its target is not known. The protocol was immunoSEQ multiplex PCR, while the TCRdb copy is restricted to in-frame clones and leaves out a portion. This table has more than 25,000 clones, approximately 90% appearing once. This sample was taken from a study of a mutant IDH1 vaccine in newly diagnosed glioma. Study-wide background: Males made up roughly 62% and females roughly 40% of treated patients, whose mean age was roughly 40 years.

The CDR3 is made up of 14 amino acids. Germline CDR1 reads GTSNPN; CDR2 reads SVGIG (reference sequence). The V segment lost 3 bases and the J segment 8 bases; nucleotides outside the gene matches: 6. Time point of the sample: week 5, during vaccination. Every single dose of the vaccine, 300 ug of mutant IDH1 20-mer peptide, came with topical imiquimod. Study results and limitations: Evidence of vaccine-induced immune responses was documented in approximately 93% of patients.

The rearrangement uses TRBV30 and TRBJ1-5, with 11 positions matching TRBD1. The sequence came from a woman aged 40 to 50 with glioma. Some clones in this sample may be carry-over from other donors' samples. Sequences were derived from peripheral blood mononuclear cells (PBMCs), sampled from a glioma patient whose treatment included an IDH1 peptide vaccine. The CDR3 spells CAWSERDRGKPQHF. Here the CDR3 DNA reads TGTGCCTGGAGCGAAAGGGACAGGGGGAAGCCCCAGCATTTT.